This TCR beta chain was identified during a study of blood T cell repertoires in COVID-19. Original processing notes: Amplification with reference gene primers provided the estimates of nucleated cell counts. TCRdb keeps only in-frame clones here, not all; method: immunoSEQ multiplex PCR. D and trimming come from the DNA, and the V and J calls and clone size come from that table. Here the sample spans some 530,000 clones, approximately 85% being singletons. Germline CDR1 is SGHDT and CDR2 is YYEEEE. The CDR3 is made up of 16 amino acids. V shed 0 bases and J shed 2 bases, with 15 bases lying between them.

V usage is TRBV5-6 and J usage is TRBJ2-7, with D possibly being TRBD1 (6 bases). This TCR was sampled from a human donor in a cohort sampled during active COVID-19. The sequenced sample was peripheral blood. CDR3 amino acids: CASSLGTGSPTYEQYF. The DNA of the CDR3 is TGTGCCAGCAGCTTGGGTACAGGGTCCCCGACCTACGAGCAGTACTTC.